The clone carrying this T cell receptor (beta chain) showed up just a few times. Its antigen is not identified. Germline CDR1 reads SGHAT; CDR2 reads FQNNGV. V was shortened by 5 bases and J by 3 bases, with 14 bases between the two germline ends. This CDR3 contains 14 residues. The data were taken from a study of vaccination effects on CD4 cells after COVID-19. About the research overall: Sample collection from a couple of convalescent patients occurred 16 days and one week before vaccination.

Sequencing followed a ViraFEST assay step that expanded antigen-specific CD4+ T cells with viral peptide pools. The authors isolated CD4+ T cells after around 9 days of culture. The person had PCR-confirmed SARS-CoV-2 infection between March and December 2020. Each well held 2 million to 2.5 million PBMC cultured with around 10 ug/ml peptides and 9.5 to 10 IU/ml IL-2. Study-level points and caveats: Clones induced by infection and by vaccine showed marked clonal contraction late after vaccination. Spike-reactive clones detected post-vaccine in convalescents consisted mainly of new vaccine-induced clones.

Profiling relied on immunoSEQ multiplex PCR, and the TCRdb table lists in-frame clones only, not all of them. This sample has more than 20,000 clones, with 69% found just once. This receptor was obtained from a human donor who had a prior SARS-CoV-2 infection. Sequences were derived from CD4+ T cells from PBMCs cultured with SARS-CoV-2 spike peptides, sampled before COVID-19 vaccination. The chain couples TRBV11-2 to TRBJ2-7; the D is unclear. CDR3: CASSPPWTRYEQYF. The CDR3 nucleotides read TGTGCCAGCAGCCCCCCTTGGACGCGCTACGAGCAGTACTTC.